These 17 T cell receptor beta chains originate from one sample sequenced in a study of beta chain features in type 1 diabetes. Study-level findings and limits: Patients with Type 1 diabetes showed moderately but significantly shorter TCRB CDR3s in all four CD4+ subsets.

Expressed TCRB transcripts got sequenced, as all isolated RNA was reverse transcribed. Here immunoSEQ multiplex PCR was the method, and the copy in TCRdb shows in-frame clones only, minus some. The sample shows 250,000 or so clones, roughly 22% of them seen only once. These receptors are not linked to any known antigen. Sequencing used naive CD4+ T cells from blood. The receptors were sampled from a middle-aged woman with type 1 diabetes.

V usage is TRBV28 and J usage is TRBJ1-2; D is unresolved. The CDR3 spans 14 residues. Looked up from germline, CDR1 is MDHEN and CDR2 is SYDVKM. The germline V and J ends were trimmed by 7 bases and 0 bases, with 12 bases remaining between them. The CDR3: CASTIEEANYGYTF. The DNA of the CDR3 is TGTGCCAGCACCATAGAGGAAGCTAACTATGGCTACACCTTC.

A few counts support this clone. The chain links TRBV7-9 to TRBJ2-6; D is ambiguous. The CDR3 covers 15 residues. Germline V gene lookup returns CDR1 SEHNR and CDR2 FQNEAQ (reference sequence). V lost 8 bases and J 0 bases, leaving 11 bases between the germline ends. The CDR3 DNA reads as TGTGCCAGCGTAGCAGCCTACTCTGGGGCCAACGTCCTGACTTTC. It is translated as CASVAAYSGANVLTF. The variable domain in full, completed from reference TRBV7-9 and TRBJ2-6, reads DTGVSQNPRHKITKRGQNVTFRCDPISEHNRLYWYRQTLGQGPEFLTYFQNEAQLEKSRLLSDRFSAERPKGSFSTLEIQRTEQGDSAMYLCASVAAYSGANVLTFGAGSRLTVL.

The chain carries TRBV6-1 and TRBJ2-5, with 7 bases matching TRBD1. The CDR3 has 14 amino acids. Per the germline V gene, CDR1 is MNHNS and CDR2 is SASEGT. V trimming: 6 bases; J trimming: 2 bases; junction bases outside the gene matches: 6. CDR3 in DNA: TGTGCCAGCAGCACAGGGGAAGAACAAGAGACCCAGTACTTC. Translation gives CASSTGEEQETQYF.

This clone showed up just a few times. This chain uses TRBV5-4 with TRBJ2-6, with a weak D call TRBD1 (6 bases). V was clipped by 5 bases and J by 4 bases, with 13 bases between them. The germline gives CDR1 SGHNT, CDR2 YYREEE (reference sequence). The CDR3 is 15 residues long. CDR3 bases: TGTGCCAGCAGTTTAACAGGGCCCGGGGCCAACGTCCTGACTTTC. It translates to CASSLTGPGANVLTF.

This sequence joins TRBV7-9 and TRBJ1-2; weak D call: TRBD1 (6 bases). This CDR3 region has 13 residues. CDR1 is SEHNR and CDR2 is FQNEAQ in the germline V gene (reference sequence). V gave up 10 bases and J gave up 2 bases, with 14 bases separating them. CDR3 amino acids: CATGQGTNYGYTF. The CDR3 DNA reads TGTGCCACCGGCCAGGGGACGAACTATGGCTACACCTTC.

This clone was picked up a small number of times. V gene TRBV2 combines with J gene TRBJ1-4, with a tentative D call TRBD1 (5 bases). V lost 4 bases and J lost 0, with 15 bases in between. CDR1 SNHLY and CDR2 FYNNEI come from the germline V gene. The CDR3 length is 17 residues. Here the CDR3 reads CASSVQGPSATNEKLFF. The DNA for the CDR3 is TGTGCCAGCAGTGTCCAGGGCCCATCTGCAACTAATGAAAAACTGTTTTTT.

V is TRBV28 and J is TRBJ1-2, with D perhaps matching TRBD1 (6 bases). The CDR3 contains 15 residues. Germline CDR1 MDHEN, CDR2 SYDVKM. V was shortened by 7 bases and J by 4 bases, with 19 bases between the two germline ends. The CDR3 is CASNPDGGQPYGYTF. The CDR3 DNA follows: TGTGCCAGCAACCCTGATGGTGGACAGCCCTATGGCTACACCTTC.

This sequence joins TRBV7-6 and TRBJ2-5; D is uncertain. The CDR3 loop spans 13 amino acids. Trimming stripped 5 bases from V and 4 bases from J, with 11 bases between. The germline gives CDR1 SGHVS, CDR2 FNYEAQ. CDR3 region: CASSPTPPETQYF. The CDR3 region has the DNA TGTGCCAGCAGCCCGACACCTCCAGAGACCCAGTACTTC.

J is TRBJ2-1 and V is TRBV10-3; 12 nucleotides match TRBD2. Trimming at V came to 2 bases and at J to 7 bases, leaving 18 bases not matched to a gene. The germline gives CDR1 ENHRY, CDR2 SYGVKD. This CDR3 has 20 residues. The CDR3 reads CAISERYQRASGRALNEQFF. CDR3 sequence (DNA): TGTGCCATCAGTGAGAGATATCAAAGGGCTAGCGGGAGGGCCTTGAATGAGCAGTTCTTC.

There are a few counts of this clone. The gene calls are TRBV7-9 and TRBJ2-7, with TRBD2 identical over 7 bases. The J segment lost 2 bases and the V segment lost 5 bases, leaving 9 bases of the junction unmatched. The CDR3 runs to 15 residues. The germline V gene has CDR1 SEHNR and CDR2 FQNEAQ (reference sequence). This chain's CDR3 is CASSISSGTTYEQYF. The CDR3 DNA is TGTGCCAGCAGCATTTCTAGCGGTACCACCTACGAGCAGTACTTC. The variable domain in full, with the rest retrieved from reference TRBV7-9 and TRBJ2-7, is DTGVSQNPRHKITKRGQNVTFRCDPISEHNRLYWYRQTLGQGPEFLTYFQNEAQLEKSRLLSDRFSAERPKGSFSTLEIQRTEQGDSAMYLCASSISSGTTYEQYFGPGTRLTVT.

The chain is built from TRBV30 and TRBJ2-3, with D uncertain. This CDR3 is built from 12 residues. V was trimmed by 0 bases and J by 3 bases, leaving 4 bases between them. The germline CDR1 and CDR2 sequences are GTSNPN and SVGIG (reference sequence). CDR3 sequence reads: CAWSVGTDTQYF. CDR3 nucleotides: TGTGCCTGGAGTGTCGGGACAGATACGCAGTATTTT.

J is TRBJ2-7 and V is TRBV18; TRBD1 matches at 7 bases. Germline V CDR1 and CDR2: KGHSH, LQKENI. The length of the CDR3 is 15 residues. Trimming at V came to 5 bases and at J to 2 bases, leaving 9 bases not matched to a gene. CDR3 coding DNA: TGTGCCAGCTCAGGAGCTCGGACAGGCCCCTACGAGCAGTACTTC. This gives the protein CASSGARTGPYEQYF.

This clone was detected only once. The chain couples TRBV9 to TRBJ1-2, with 10 bases matching TRBD1. Trimming took 0 bases from V and 6 from J; bases not matched to a gene: 8. CDR3 length: 16 residues. Germline V gene data show CDR1 as SGDLS and CDR2 as YYNGEE. The CDR3 nucleotides read TGTGCCAGCAGCGTAGGGGGCGGACAGGGGGGAGATGGCTACACCTTC. It yields the protein CASSVGGGQGGDGYTF. Based on the CDR3 plus reference TRBV9 and TRBJ1-2, the full variable domain is DSGVTQTPKHLITATGQRVTLRCSPRSGDLSVYWYQQSLDQGLQFLIQYYNGEERAKGNILERFSAQQFPDLHSELNLSSLELGDSALYFCASSVGGGQGGDGYTFGSGTRLTVV.

This clone appeared a few times. This sequence joins TRBV5-4 and TRBJ1-1; D unresolved. Germline V gene data show CDR1 as SGHNT and CDR2 as YYREEE (reference sequence). The CDR3 length is 12 residues. Trimming shortened V by 5 bases and J by 4 bases, and 9 bases separated the two germline ends. The CDR3, as DNA: TGTGCCAGCAGGAACTGGGCCACTGAAGCTTTCTTT. It yields the protein CASRNWATEAFF. The full variable domain, in which reference TRBV5-4 and TRBJ1-1 provide the parts outside the CDR3, is ETGVTQSPTHLIKTRGQQVTLRCSSQSGHNTVSWYQQALGQGPQFIFQYYREEENGRGNFPPRFSGLQFPNYSSELNVNALELDDSALYLCASRNWATEAFFGQGTRLTVV.

Written as DNA, the CDR3 is TGTGCCTGGACGGGACTAGCGGGATCCTACAATGAGCAGTTCTTC. This translates into CAWTGLAGSYNEQFF. V and J are TRBV30 and TRBJ2-1; 13 nucleotides match TRBD2. Germline V gene lookup returns CDR1 GTSNPN and CDR2 SVGIG (reference sequence). Unmatched junction bases numbered 1, after V lost 4 bases and J lost 1 base. The CDR3 is 15 residues long.

This clone has a handful of counts. The chain links TRBV6-6 to TRBJ2-7, with TRBD1 matching 9 bases. Trimming took 10 bases from V and 7 from J; bases not matched to a gene: 14. Germline V gene sequence: CDR1 MNHNY, CDR2 SVGAGI (reference sequence). CDR3 length equals 14 residues. CDR3 DNA sequence: TGTGCCACATCTGGACAGGGGCACATGTGGGAGCAGTACTTC. Its translation is CATSGQGHMWEQYF.

This clone was detected only a few times. CDR3 DNA: TGTGCCTGGGCGACAGGGCCTGAAGCTTTCTTT. Residues: CAWATGPEAFF. V usage is TRBV30 and J usage is TRBJ1-1; 7 positions agree with TRBD1. Trimming removed 5 bases from V and 6 bases from J; junction bases left unmatched: 3. CDR1 and CDR2 from the germline V gene are GTSNPN and SVGIG (reference sequence). The CDR3 consists of 11 residues.